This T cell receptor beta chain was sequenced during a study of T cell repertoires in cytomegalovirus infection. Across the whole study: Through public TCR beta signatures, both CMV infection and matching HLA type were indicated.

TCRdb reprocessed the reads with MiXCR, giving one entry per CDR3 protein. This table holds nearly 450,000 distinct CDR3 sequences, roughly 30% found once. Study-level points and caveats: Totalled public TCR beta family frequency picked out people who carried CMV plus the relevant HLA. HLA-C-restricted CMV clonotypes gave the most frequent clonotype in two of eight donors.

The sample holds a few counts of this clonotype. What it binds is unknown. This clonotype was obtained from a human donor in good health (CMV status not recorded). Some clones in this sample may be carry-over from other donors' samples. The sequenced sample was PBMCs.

The CDR3 DNA reads TGTGCCAGCACCCCGGGACGGCGGGATAGCAATCAGCCCCAGCATTTT. It is translated as CASTPGRRDSNQPQHF. The chain recombines TRBV2 with TRBJ1-5, with a tentative D call TRBD1 (5 bases). The V end lost 7 bases, the J end lost 0 bases, and 16 bases lay between the germline ends. Germline CDR1 SNHLY, CDR2 FYNNEI. The CDR3 length is 16 residues.